The clone carrying this TCR beta chain was picked up a small number of times. Its antigen is not identified. The data derive from a study of cytomegalovirus exposure and HLA in healthy donors. Study information: In a later analysis, the approximately 110 validation repertoires were reported to have used the same platform as the 650 to 800 first-cohort repertoires.

The study, taken as a whole, reports: In vitro, a few CMV-associated chains proved specific for CMV antigens. Cytomegalovirus association was assigned to 170 or so TCR beta chains. A subsequent analysis found that TCR clusters from the first cohort also tended to co-occur in the approximately 130 validation repertoires, with approximately 95% of cluster scores above 0.

Profiled with immunoSEQ multiplex PCR; TCRdb holds only in-frame clones, not every one. This sample has about 150,000 clones, with over 80% found just once. The J segment lost 4 bases and the V segment lost 3 bases, leaving 9 bases of the junction unmatched. The CDR3 runs 15 residues. Germline lookup yields CDR1 SGHDT and CDR2 YYEEEE. The rearrangement links TRBV5-6 to TRBJ1-2, with 7 bases fitting TRBD1. The source material was PBMCs. The receptor comes from a man younger than 30 in good health and CMV-seropositive. The CDR3 loop reads CASSWTSAGGYGYTF. The CDR3 nucleotides are TGTGCCAGCAGCTGGACGAGTGCAGGGGGCTATGGCTACACCTTC.